This T cell receptor beta chain was identified in a study of early T cells in non-severe SARS-CoV-2 infection. The overall study: RNA in bulk from unsorted whole blood was sequenced, and chains were unpaired.

Per germline, CDR1 MNHEY and CDR2 SVGAGI. The CDR3 contains 13 residues. The V gene lost 10 bases and the J gene lost 2 bases, with 13 bases spanning the gap. The TCR library protocol attached unique molecular identifiers to the individual cDNA molecules. TCRdb reanalysed the 5' RACE reads using MiXCR and keeps one entry per CDR3 protein. This sample yields more than 45,000 distinct CDR3 sequences, of which around 12% are seen a single time; 3% to 4.5% belongs to the top ten. Study findings and constraints: Private and CD4 specificities were missed by VDJdb matching, skewed to anti-spike CD8.

A remark on this clonotype: Antigen unknown.

Sequencing was performed on whole blood. The clonotype originates from an adult who was a healthcare worker with PCR-confirmed SARS-CoV-2 infection or an uninfected control (not recorded which). The chain is built from TRBV6-5 and TRBJ2-3; perhaps TRBD2 as D (5 bases). CDR3 in amino acids: CATLAPATDTQYF. As DNA, the CDR3 is TGTGCCACCCTAGCCCCAGCCACAGATACGCAGTATTTT.